This entry concerns a single TCR beta chain. The antigen remains unidentified. The sample comes from a study of OX40 agonist ivuxolimab in advanced cancers. The overall study: Patients with hepatocellular carcinoma, melanoma, renal cell or head and neck cancer made up the dose-escalation patients.

TCRdb's copy holds only in-frame clones and misses some; the assay was immunoSEQ multiplex PCR. The sample carries just over 80,000 clones, around 87% recorded once. On cycle 4 day 1 and cycle 7 day 1, as well as at baseline, blood was sampled. Findings and limits, study-wide: Expanded clones were, on average, more numerous among CD8+ T cells than CD4+.

The sequence was obtained from an adult with an advanced solid tumor such as melanoma, head and neck, liver or kidney cancer. Here the sequenced sample was CD4+ or CD8+ T cells sorted from blood, taken in a trial of the OX40 agonist ivuxolimab.

CDR3 in amino acids: CASSTTGGYQPQHF. CDR3 nucleotides: TGTGCCAGTAGTACCACAGGGGGATATCAGCCCCAGCATTTT. The chain combines TRBV19 with TRBJ1-5; 8 positions match TRBD1. The V gene's germline CDR1 is LNHDA and CDR2 SQIVND (reference sequence). This CDR3 is built from 14 residues. The junction had 4 bases not matched to a gene; V was cut back by 4 bases and J by 5 bases.